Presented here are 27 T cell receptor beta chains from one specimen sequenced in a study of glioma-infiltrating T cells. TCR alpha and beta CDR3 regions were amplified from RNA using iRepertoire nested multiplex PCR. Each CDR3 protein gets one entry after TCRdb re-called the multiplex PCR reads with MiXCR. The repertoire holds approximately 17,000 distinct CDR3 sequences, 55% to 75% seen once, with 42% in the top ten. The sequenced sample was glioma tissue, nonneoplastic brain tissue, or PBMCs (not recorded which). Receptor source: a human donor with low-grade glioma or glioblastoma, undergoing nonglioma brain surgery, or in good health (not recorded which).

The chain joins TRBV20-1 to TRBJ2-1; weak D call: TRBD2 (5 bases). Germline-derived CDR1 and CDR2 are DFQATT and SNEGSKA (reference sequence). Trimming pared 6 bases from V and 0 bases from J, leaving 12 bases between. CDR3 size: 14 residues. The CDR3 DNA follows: TGCAGTGCAACTAGTCACCTCTCCTACAATGAGCAGTTCTTC. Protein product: CSATSHLSYNEQFF.

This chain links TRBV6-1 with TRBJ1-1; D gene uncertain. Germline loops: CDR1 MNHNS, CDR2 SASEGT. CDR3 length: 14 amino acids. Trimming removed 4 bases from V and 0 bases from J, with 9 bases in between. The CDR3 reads CASSGTELNTEAFF. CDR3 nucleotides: TGTGCCAGCAGTGGCACAGAATTGAACACTGAAGCTTTCTTT.

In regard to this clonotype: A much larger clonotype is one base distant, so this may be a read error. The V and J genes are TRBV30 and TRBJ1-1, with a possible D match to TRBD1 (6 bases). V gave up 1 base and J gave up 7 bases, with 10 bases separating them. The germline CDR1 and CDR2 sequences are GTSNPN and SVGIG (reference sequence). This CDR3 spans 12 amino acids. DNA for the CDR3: TGTGCCTGGAGTGACAGGGCTCGTGAAGCTTTCTTT. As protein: CAWSDRAREAFF.

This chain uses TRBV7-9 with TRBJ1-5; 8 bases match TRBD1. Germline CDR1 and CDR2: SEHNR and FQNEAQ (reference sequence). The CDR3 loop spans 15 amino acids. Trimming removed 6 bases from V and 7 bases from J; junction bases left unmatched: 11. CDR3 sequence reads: CASSHDRGPGQPQHF. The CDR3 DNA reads TGTGCCAGCAGTCACGACAGGGGTCCTGGCCAGCCCCAGCATTTT.

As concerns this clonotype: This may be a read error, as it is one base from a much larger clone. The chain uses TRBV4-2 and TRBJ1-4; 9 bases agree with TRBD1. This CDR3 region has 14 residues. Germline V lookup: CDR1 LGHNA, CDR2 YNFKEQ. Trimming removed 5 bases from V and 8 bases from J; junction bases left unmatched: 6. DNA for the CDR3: TGTGCCAGCAGCTTCGGACAGGGGTTGGAAAAACTGTTTTTT. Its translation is CASSFGQGLEKLFF.

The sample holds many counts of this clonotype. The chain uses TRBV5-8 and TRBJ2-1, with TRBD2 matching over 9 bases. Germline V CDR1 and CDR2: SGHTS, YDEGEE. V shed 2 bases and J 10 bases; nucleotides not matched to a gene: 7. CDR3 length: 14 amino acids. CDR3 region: CASSFSSGALEQFF. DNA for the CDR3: TGTGCCAGCAGCTTCTCTAGCGGGGCCTTAGAGCAGTTCTTC.

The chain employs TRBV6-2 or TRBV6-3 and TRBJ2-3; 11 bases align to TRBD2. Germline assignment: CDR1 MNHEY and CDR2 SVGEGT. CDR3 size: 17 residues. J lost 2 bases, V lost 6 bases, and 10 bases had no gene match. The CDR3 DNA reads TGTGCCAGCAGCCCAACCCAACTAGCGGGAGACACAGATACGCAGTATTTT. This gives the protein CASSPTQLAGDTDTQYF.

DNA for the CDR3: TGTGTCGCACAGGGGGCTTTGGACACTGAAGCTTTCTTT. Translated, it gives CVAQGALDTEAFF. V is TRBV25-1 and J is TRBJ1-1; 9 bases match TRBD1. Germline assignment: CDR1 MGHDK and CDR2 SYGVNS. The CDR3 has 13 residues.

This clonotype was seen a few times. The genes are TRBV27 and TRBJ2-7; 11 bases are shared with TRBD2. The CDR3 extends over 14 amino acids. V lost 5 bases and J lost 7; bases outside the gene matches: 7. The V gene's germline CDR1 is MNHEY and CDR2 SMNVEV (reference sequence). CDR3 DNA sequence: TGTGCCAGCAGTATTACTAGCGGGAGCGGAGAGCAGTACTTC. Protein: CASSITSGSGEQYF.

The CDR3, as DNA: TGTGCCAGCAGTCTAAGGCCTTCGGAAGTCTCCTACAATGAGCAGTTCTTC. This translates into CASSLRPSEVSYNEQFF. V usage is TRBV28 and J usage is TRBJ2-1; D uncertain. Germline CDR1 MDHEN, CDR2 SYDVKM. Trimming left V 5 bases short and J 0 bases short, with 17 bases between. CDR3 length: 17 amino acids. Looking up the rest from reference TRBV28 and TRBJ2-1 gives the full variable domain: DVKVTQSSRYLVKRTGEKVFLECVQDMDHENMFWYRQDPGLGLRLIYFSYDVKMKEKGDIPEGYSVSREKKERFSLILESASTNQTSMYLCASSLRPSEVSYNEQFFGPGTRLTVL.

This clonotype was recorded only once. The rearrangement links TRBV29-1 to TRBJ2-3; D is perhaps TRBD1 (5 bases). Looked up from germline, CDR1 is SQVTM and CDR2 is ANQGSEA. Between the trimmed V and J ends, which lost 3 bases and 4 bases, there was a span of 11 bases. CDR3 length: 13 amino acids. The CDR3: CSVEGQPSDTQYF. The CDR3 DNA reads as TGCAGCGTTGAGGGGCAGCCCTCAGATACGCAGTATTTT.

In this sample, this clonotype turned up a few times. CDR3 in DNA: TGTGCCAGCAGTTTGGGTCAGGGGGTCTACGAGCAGTACTTC. Protein sequence: CASSLGQGVYEQYF. This chain connects TRBV27 to TRBJ2-7, with TRBD1 matching over 7 bases. The V gene end was trimmed by 3 bases and the J gene end by 3 bases; junction bases not matched to a gene: 5. CDR1 and CDR2 from the germline V gene are MNHEY and SMNVEV (reference sequence). The CDR3 totals 14 residues.

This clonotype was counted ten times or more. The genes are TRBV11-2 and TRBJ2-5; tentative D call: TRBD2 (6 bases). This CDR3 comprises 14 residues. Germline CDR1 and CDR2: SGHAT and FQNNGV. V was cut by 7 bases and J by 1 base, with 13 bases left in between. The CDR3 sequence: CASTLRRAQETQYF. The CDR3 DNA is TGTGCCAGCACCCTAAGGAGGGCCCAAGAGACCCAGTACTTC.

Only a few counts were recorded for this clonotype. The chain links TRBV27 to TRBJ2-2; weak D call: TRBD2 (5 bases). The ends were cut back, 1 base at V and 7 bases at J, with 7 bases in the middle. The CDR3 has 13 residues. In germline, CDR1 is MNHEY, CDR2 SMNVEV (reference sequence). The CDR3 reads CASSLFRDGELFF. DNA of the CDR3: TGTGCCAGCAGTTTATTTCGGGACGGGGAGCTGTTTTTT.

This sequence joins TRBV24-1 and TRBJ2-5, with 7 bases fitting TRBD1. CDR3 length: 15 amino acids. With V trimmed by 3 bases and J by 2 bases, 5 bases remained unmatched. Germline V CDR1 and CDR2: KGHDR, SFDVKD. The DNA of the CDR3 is TGTGCCACCAGTGATAGGGGCAGGGGGCAAGAGACCCAGTACTTC. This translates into CATSDRGRGQETQYF.

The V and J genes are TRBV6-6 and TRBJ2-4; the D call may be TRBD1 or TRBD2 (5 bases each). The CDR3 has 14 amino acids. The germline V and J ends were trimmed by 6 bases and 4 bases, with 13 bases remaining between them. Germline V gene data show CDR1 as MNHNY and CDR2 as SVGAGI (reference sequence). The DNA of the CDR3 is TGTGCCAGCAGCCACCGGGACGGGAAAAACATTCAGTACTTC. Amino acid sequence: CASSHRDGKNIQYF.

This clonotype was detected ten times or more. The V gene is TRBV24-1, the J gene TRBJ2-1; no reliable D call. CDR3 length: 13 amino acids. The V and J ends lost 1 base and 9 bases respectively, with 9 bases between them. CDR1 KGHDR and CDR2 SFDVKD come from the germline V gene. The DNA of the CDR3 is TGTGCCACCAGTGATTTCTTAGCAGCTGAGCAGTTCTTC. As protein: CATSDFLAAEQFF.

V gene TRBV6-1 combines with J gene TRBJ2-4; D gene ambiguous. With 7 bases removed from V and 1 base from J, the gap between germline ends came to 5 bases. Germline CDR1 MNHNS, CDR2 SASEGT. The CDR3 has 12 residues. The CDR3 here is CASNRAKNIQYF. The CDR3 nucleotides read TGTGCCAGCAATAGGGCCAAAAACATTCAGTACTTC.

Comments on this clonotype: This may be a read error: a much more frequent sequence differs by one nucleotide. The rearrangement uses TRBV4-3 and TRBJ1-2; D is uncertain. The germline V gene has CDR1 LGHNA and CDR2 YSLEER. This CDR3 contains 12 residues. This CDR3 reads CASSQVNTGHTF. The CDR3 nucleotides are TGCGCCAGCAGCCAAGTAAATACTGGCCACACCTTC.

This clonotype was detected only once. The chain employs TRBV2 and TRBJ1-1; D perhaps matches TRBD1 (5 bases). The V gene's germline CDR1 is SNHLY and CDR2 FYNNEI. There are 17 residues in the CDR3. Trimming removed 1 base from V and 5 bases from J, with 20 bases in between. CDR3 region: CASSEDRFSRYGTEAFF. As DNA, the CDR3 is TGTGCCAGCAGTGAAGACAGGTTCAGCCGTTATGGGACTGAAGCTTTCTTT.

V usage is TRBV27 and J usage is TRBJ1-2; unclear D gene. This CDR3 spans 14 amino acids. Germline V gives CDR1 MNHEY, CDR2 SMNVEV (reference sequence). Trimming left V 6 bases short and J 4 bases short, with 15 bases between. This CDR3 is CASSPSRNRYGYTF. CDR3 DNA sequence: TGTGCCAGCAGCCCCAGTAGGAACCGCTATGGCTACACCTTC.

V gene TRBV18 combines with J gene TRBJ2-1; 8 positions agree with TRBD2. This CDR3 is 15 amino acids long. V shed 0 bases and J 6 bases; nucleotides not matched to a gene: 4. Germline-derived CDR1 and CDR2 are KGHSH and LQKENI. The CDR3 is CASSPPSSGGNEQFF. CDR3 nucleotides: TGTGCCAGCTCACCACCGAGCAGCGGGGGCAATGAGCAGTTCTTC.

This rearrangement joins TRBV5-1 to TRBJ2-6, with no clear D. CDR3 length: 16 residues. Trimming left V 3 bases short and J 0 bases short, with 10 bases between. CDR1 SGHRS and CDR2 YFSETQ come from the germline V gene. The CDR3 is CASSSYTSSGANVLTF. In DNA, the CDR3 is TGCGCCAGCAGCTCTTATACATCCTCTGGGGCCAACGTCCTGACTTTC.

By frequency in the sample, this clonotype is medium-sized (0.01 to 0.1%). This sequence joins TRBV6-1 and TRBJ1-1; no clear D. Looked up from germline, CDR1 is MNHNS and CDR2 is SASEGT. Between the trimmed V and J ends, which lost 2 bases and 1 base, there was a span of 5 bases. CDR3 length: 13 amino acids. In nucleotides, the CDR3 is TGTGCCAGCAGTGAACCCGGGAACACTGAAGCTTTCTTT. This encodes CASSEPGNTEAFF.

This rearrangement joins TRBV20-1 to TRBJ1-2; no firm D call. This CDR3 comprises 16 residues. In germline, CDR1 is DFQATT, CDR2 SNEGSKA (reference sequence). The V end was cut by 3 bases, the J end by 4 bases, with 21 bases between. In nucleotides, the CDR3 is TGCAGTGCTAGGAACGACCGGGCCCCGAGTGCCTATGGCTACACCTTC. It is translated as CSARNDRAPSAYGYTF.

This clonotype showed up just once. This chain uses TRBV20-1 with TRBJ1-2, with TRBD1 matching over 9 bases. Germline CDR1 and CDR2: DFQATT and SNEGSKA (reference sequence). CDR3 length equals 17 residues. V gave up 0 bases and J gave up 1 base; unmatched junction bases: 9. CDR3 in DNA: TGCAGTGCTAGAGATCACGGACAGGGGTTTGTTAACTATGGCTACACCTTC. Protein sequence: CSARDHGQGFVNYGYTF.

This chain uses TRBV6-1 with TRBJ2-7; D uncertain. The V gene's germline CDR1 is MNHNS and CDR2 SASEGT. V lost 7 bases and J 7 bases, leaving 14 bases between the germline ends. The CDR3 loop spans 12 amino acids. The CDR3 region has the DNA TGTGCCAGCAACCCACCCGCAGGAGAGCAGTACTTC. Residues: CASNPPAGEQYF.